The 8 T cell receptor beta chains in this list originate from one sample, sequenced in a study of blood T cell repertoires in COVID-19. Using immunoSEQ multiplex PCR, the repertoire was profiled, and TCRdb retains in-frame clones only, with some absent. The sample lists 300,000 to 450,000 clones, 89% seen once, with less than 5% in the top ten. The sequencing sample was made of peripheral blood. Receptors originate from a woman aged 60-70 years with COVID-19, enrolled during active disease.

The CDR3 DNA sequence: TGCGCCAGCAGCTTCCCTGGGTCCGGGAGGGAGCAGTACTTC. Translation gives CASSFPGSGREQYF. The V and J genes are TRBV5-1 and TRBJ2-7; 7 nucleotides match TRBD2. The CDR3 extends over 14 amino acids. Germline CDR1 SGHRS, CDR2 YFSETQ. V was clipped by 2 bases and J by 7 bases; unmatched bases: 9.

The rearrangement links TRBV9 to TRBJ2-1, with TRBD2 matching over 8 bases. Trimming took 6 bases from V and 5 from J; bases not matched to a gene: 7. Germline V gene data show CDR1 as SGDLS and CDR2 as YYNGEE. This CDR3 has 14 amino acids. CDR3 bases: TGTGCCAGCAACCCGACTAGCGCTGACAATGAGCAGTTCTTC. Amino acids: CASNPTSADNEQFF.

V and J are TRBV7-8 and TRBJ1-4; 7 bases line up with TRBD1. Unmatched junction bases numbered 5, after V lost 5 bases and J lost 8 bases. In germline, CDR1 is SGHVS, CDR2 FQNEAQ. This CDR3 contains 13 residues. The CDR3 protein is CASSKVTGEKLFF. Written as DNA, the CDR3 is TGTGCCAGCAGCAAAGTGACAGGGGAAAAACTGTTTTTT.

The chain couples TRBV4-1 to TRBJ1-3; no definite D call. CDR1 and CDR2 (germline): MGHRA, YSYEKL. V lost 1 base and J lost 4, with 8 bases in between. The CDR3 totals 14 residues. As DNA, the CDR3 is TGCGCCAGCAGCCAAGGACTAGGGGGAAACACCATATATTTT. The encoded protein is CASSQGLGGNTIYF.

The chain employs TRBV9 and TRBJ2-2; D not certain. Trimming left V 4 bases short and J 8 bases short, with 18 bases between. This CDR3 is built from 15 residues. The germline CDR1 and CDR2 sequences are SGDLS and YYNGEE. Here the CDR3 reads CASSKGDLLGGELFF. In nucleotides, the CDR3 is TGTGCCAGCAGCAAAGGCGACCTACTCGGGGGGGAGCTGTTTTTT.

V is TRBV4-2 and J is TRBJ2-3; 9 bases are shared with TRBD2. Germline trimming cut 2 bases from V and 1 base from J; bases unmatched to any gene: 7. CDR3 length: 17 residues. The V gene's germline CDR1 is LGHNA and CDR2 YNFKEQ. CDR3 region: CASSQSGTSLGTDTQYF. CDR3 sequence (DNA): TGTGCCAGCAGCCAATCCGGGACTAGCTTAGGCACAGATACGCAGTATTTT.

Only one count was recorded for this clone. The rearrangement links TRBV30 to TRBJ1-5; 7 nucleotides line up with TRBD1. Losses at the gene ends were 0 bases for V and 1 base for J; bases not matched to a gene: 3. Germline assignment: CDR1 GTSNPN and CDR2 SVGIG (reference sequence). The CDR3 is 15 residues long. The CDR3 DNA sequence: TGTGCCTGGAGTGTAAGGGACAGAAGCAATCAGCCCCAGCATTTT. Protein sequence: CAWSVRDRSNQPQHF. The entire variable domain, with the rest obtained from reference TRBV30 and TRBJ1-5, is as follows: SQTIHQWPATLVQPVGSPLSLECTVEGTSNPNLYWYRQAAGRGLQLLFYSVGIGQISSEVPQNLSASRPQDRQFILSSKKLLLSDSGFYLCAWSVRDRSNQPQHFGDGTRLSIL.

The chain carries TRBV5-4 and TRBJ1-2; D is unresolved. The CDR3 covers 15 residues. Trimming removed 5 bases from V and 7 bases from J, with 21 bases in between. Per the germline V gene, CDR1 is SGHNT and CDR2 is YYREEE (reference sequence). This CDR3 reads CASSPLGRLRGGYTF. CDR3 sequence (DNA): TGTGCCAGCAGTCCGCTCGGTAGGCTCAGAGGTGGCTACACCTTC.